The 25 T cell receptor beta chains given below trace back to one sample, sequenced in a study of blood T cell repertoires in COVID-19. Sequenced by immunoSEQ multiplex PCR; TCRdb stores in-frame clones only, minus some. The table records 200,000 or so clones, around 87% of them present only once. The sequenced sample was PBMCs or T cells enriched from blood (not recorded which). These receptors originate from a man aged 25 to 45 in a cohort exposed to, infected with or recovered from COVID-19 (not recorded which).

The chain has TRBV5-6 and TRBJ1-4; tentatively, D is TRBD1 (5 bases). Trimming shortened V by 4 bases and J by 8 bases, and 21 bases separated the two germline ends. Germline V gene lookup returns CDR1 SGHDT and CDR2 YYEEEE. The CDR3 length is 16 residues. The CDR3, as DNA: TGTGCCAGCAGCGACGAAGCGGGTAGGCGGGGGGAAAAACTGTTTTTT. Residues: CASSDEAGRRGEKLFF.

This clone has only a few counts. This chain uses TRBV24-1 with TRBJ1-5, with 8 bases identical to TRBD1. The CDR3 runs 19 residues. Germline loops: CDR1 KGHDR, CDR2 SFDVKD. Trimming removed 2 bases from V and 3 bases from J; junction bases left unmatched: 14. In DNA, the CDR3 is TGTGCCACCAGTGATTCTAAAGGATCAGGGGGCCCCTACAATCAGCCCCAGCATTTT. This codes for CATSDSKGSGGPYNQPQHF.

The chain joins TRBV19 to TRBJ1-1; D call uncertain. This CDR3 region has 17 residues. Germline assignment: CDR1 LNHDA and CDR2 SQIVND (reference sequence). V lost 4 bases, J lost 0 bases, and 18 bases lay in between. The CDR3 region has the DNA TGTGCCAGTAGTACCATGAGGTCGGGGATCATGAACACTGAAGCTTTCTTT. Translating it yields CASSTMRSGIMNTEAFF. The full variable domain, with the rest looked up from reference TRBV19 and TRBJ1-1, is DGGITQSPKYLFRKEGQNVTLSCEQNLNHDAMYWYRQDPGQGLRLIYYSQIVNDFQKGDIAEGYSVSREKKESFPLTVTSAQKNPTAFYLCASSTMRSGIMNTEAFFGQGTRLTVV.

The chain combines TRBV24-1 with TRBJ1-1; D ambiguous. The CDR3 covers 15 residues. The germline gives CDR1 KGHDR, CDR2 SFDVKD. V lost 4 bases to trimming and J lost 6 bases, with 17 bases between them. In nucleotides, the CDR3 is TGTGCCACCAGTGACCCAGGTTCCTCGGGGTCTGAAGCTTTCTTT. Translating it yields CATSDPGSSGSEAFF.

This chain uses TRBV29-1 with TRBJ2-7; D is possibly TRBD1 (5 bases). The V gene lost 4 bases and the J gene lost 2 bases, with 12 bases spanning the gap. This CDR3 spans 13 amino acids. Germline V gene lookup returns CDR1 SQVTM and CDR2 ANQGSEA. CDR3 nucleotide sequence: TGCAGCGTTGGGTTTACAGGAGCCTACGAGCAGTACTTC. Translation gives CSVGFTGAYEQYF.

The rearrangement uses TRBV11-2 and TRBJ1-1; D is ambiguous. Germline assignment: CDR1 SGHAT and CDR2 FQNNGV. This CDR3 region has 15 residues. V lost 0 bases to trimming and J lost 1 base, with 9 bases between them. The CDR3 nucleotides are TGTGCCAGCAGCTTAGATGAGAAAGCGAACACTGAAGCTTTCTTT. Protein product: CASSLDEKANTEAFF.

In its sample, this clone was seen a few times. The chain recombines TRBV2 with TRBJ2-1; tentative D call: TRBD2 (6 bases). The CDR3 loop spans 11 amino acids. CDR1 is SNHLY, CDR2 FYNNEI, per germline. V lost 6 bases and J 6 bases, leaving 6 bases between the germline ends. CDR3 sequence (DNA): TGTGCCAGCAGGGGACTCAATGAGCAGTTCTTC. Translated: CASRGLNEQFF.

This rearrangement joins TRBV6-2 or TRBV6-3 to TRBJ2-1, with TRBD2 matching 7 bases. This CDR3 has 15 residues. Unmatched junction bases numbered 12, after V lost 6 bases and J lost 7 bases. The V gene's germline CDR1 is MNHEY and CDR2 SVGEGT. CDR3 loop: CASSPGVAGWNEQFF. CDR3 DNA sequence: TGTGCCAGCAGCCCCGGGGTAGCGGGCTGGAATGAGCAGTTCTTC.

This clone was detected many times. The J gene is TRBJ2-2, the V gene TRBV6-1; 12 bases align to TRBD1. Germline V gene sequence: CDR1 MNHNS, CDR2 SASEGT. The CDR3 spans 19 residues. After removal of 2 bases from V and 6 bases from J, the junction contained 13 bases not matched to a gene. CDR3 in DNA: TGTGCCAGCAGTGAATATCCGGGACAGGGGGCGTTTAAGGCCGGGGAGCTGTTTTTT. It codes for CASSEYPGQGAFKAGELFF.

This chain links TRBV7-2 with TRBJ1-5; unclear D gene. This CDR3 region has 14 residues. V was clipped by 1 base and J by 1 base, with 5 bases between them. Germline CDR1 SGHTA, CDR2 FQGNSA. The CDR3 reads CASSLVGSNQPQHF. The DNA of the CDR3 is TGTGCCAGCAGCTTAGTGGGCAGCAATCAGCCCCAGCATTTT.

The gene calls are TRBV4-2 and TRBJ2-1; TRBD2 agrees at 10 bases. Germline CDR1 LGHNA, CDR2 YNFKEQ. The V and J ends lost 8 bases and 0 bases, in that order; junction bases with no gene match: 1. The CDR3 contains 14 residues. CDR3 nucleotide sequence: TGTGCCAGCCGGACTAGCGGCTCCTACAATGAGCAGTTCTTC. Protein: CASRTSGSYNEQFF.

Here the CDR3 DNA reads TGCAGCGTTGATTTGGGACAGGGGGCGAATGAGCAGTTCTTC. Its translation is CSVDLGQGANEQFF. This rearrangement joins TRBV29-1 to TRBJ2-1, with TRBD1 identical over 12 bases. The CDR3 length is 14 residues. CDR1 is SQVTM, CDR2 ANQGSEA, per germline. V shed 3 bases, J shed 7 bases, and the junction held 4 bases outside the gene matches.

The chain combines TRBV6-5 with TRBJ1-2; 11 nucleotides align to TRBD1. Trimming removed 8 bases from V and 7 bases from J; junction bases left unmatched: 6. Germline V gene lookup returns CDR1 MNHEY and CDR2 SVGAGI. The CDR3 is 13 amino acids. CDR3: CASHGTGGGGYTF. The CDR3 nucleotides read TGTGCCAGCCACGGGACAGGGGGAGGTGGCTACACCTTC.

The J gene is TRBJ1-6, the V gene TRBV27; the D gene is possibly TRBD1 (5 bases). Deletions cut 3 bases from V and 7 bases from J, with 10 bases between. Germline-derived CDR1 and CDR2 are MNHEY and SMNVEV (reference sequence). The CDR3 extends over 14 amino acids. CDR3 nucleotides: TGTGCCAGCAGTTTCAGGGATAGGAATTCACCCCTCCACTTT. Amino acid sequence: CASSFRDRNSPLHF.

V is TRBV7-2 and J is TRBJ2-3; 7 positions agree with TRBD2. V lost 5 bases, J lost 9 bases, and 5 bases stayed unmatched. Germline V CDR1 and CDR2: SGHTA, FQGNSA. This CDR3 comprises 12 residues. CDR3 loop: CASSDLAETQYF. DNA for the CDR3: TGTGCCAGCAGCGACCTAGCGGAAACGCAGTATTTT.

The chain links TRBV7-3 to TRBJ2-1; the match to TRBD2 covers 7 bases. The V gene end was trimmed by 2 bases and the J gene end by 6 bases; junction bases not matched to a gene: 13. Germline V CDR1 and CDR2: SGHTA, FQGTGA. This CDR3 comprises 17 residues. The CDR3 DNA follows: TGTGCCAGCAGCTTAGGTTCGAGAGGAGGCGGGAGCAATGAGCAGTTCTTC. Translated, it gives CASSLGSRGGGSNEQFF.

The chain joins TRBV9 to TRBJ2-5, with a tentative D call TRBD2 (6 bases). V lost 4 bases and J 6 bases, leaving 16 bases between the germline ends. This CDR3 region has 14 residues. Germline V lookup: CDR1 SGDLS, CDR2 YYNGEE. The DNA of the CDR3 is TGTGCCAGCAGCCCCGGGACTTTGGGGAAGACCCAGTACTTC. This encodes CASSPGTLGKTQYF.

The rearrangement joins TRBV28 to TRBJ1-4, with D perhaps TRBD1 (5 bases). Deletions cut 6 bases from V and 7 bases from J, with 18 bases between. The CDR3 has 15 residues. Germline CDR1 MDHEN, CDR2 SYDVKM. The CDR3 coding sequence is TGTGCCAGCAGCCTAAGATGGGGTAGGGGTGAAAAACTGTTTTTT. The encoded protein is CASSLRWGRGEKLFF.

The chain combines TRBV9 with TRBJ2-7; D perhaps matches TRBD1 (6 bases). Germline CDR1 is SGDLS and CDR2 is YYNGEE. V dropped 0 bases and J dropped 6 bases, with 7 bases sitting between them. CDR3 length equals 12 residues. CDR3 nucleotide sequence: TGTGCCAGCAGCGTAGGGGGGCGCGAGCAGTACTTC. Translated, it gives CASSVGGREQYF.

The chain uses TRBV7-3 and TRBJ2-3, with D perhaps TRBD1 (5 bases). Germline lookup yields CDR1 SGHTA and CDR2 FQGTGA. The CDR3 length is 14 residues. The ends were cut back, 0 bases at V and 6 bases at J, with 10 bases in the middle. The CDR3 loop is CASSLTGAGDTQYF. CDR3 sequence (DNA): TGTGCCAGCAGCTTAACAGGGGCCGGGGATACGCAGTATTTT.

The chain couples TRBV21-1 to TRBJ1-1; the table assigns TRBD1, which was not confirmed against the DNA. TRBV21-1 is annotated as a pseudogene. CDR3 size: 17 residues. Here the CDR3 reads CASSKSVTGVGGTEAFF. The CDR3 nucleotides read TGTGCCAGCAGCAAGTCTGTGACAGGGGTGGGGGGCACTGAAGCTTTCTTT.

The table lists this clone with a count of one. The chain couples TRBV7-3 to TRBJ2-1; 9 positions agree with TRBD2. Germline-derived CDR1 and CDR2 are SGHTA and FQGTGA. With 4 bases clipped from V and 6 bases from J, the junction kept 7 bases outside the gene matches. CDR3 length equals 15 residues. The CDR3 region has the DNA TGTGCCAGCAGCTCCCCGGGACTAGCAGGCAATGAGCAGTTCTTC. This sequence encodes CASSSPGLAGNEQFF.

The chain is built from TRBV11-2 and TRBJ2-7; TRBD1 matches 9 bases. In germline, CDR1 is SGHAT, CDR2 FQNNGV. V was clipped by 1 base and J by 4 bases; unmatched bases: 5. The CDR3 is made up of 15 amino acids. The CDR3 DNA reads as TGTGCCAGCAGCTTAGGAGGACAGGGGCCGTACGAGCAGTACTTC. It specifies CASSLGGQGPYEQYF.

The gene calls are TRBV4-1 and TRBJ2-5; 9 bases map to TRBD1. V lost 3 bases, J lost 0 bases, and 5 bases stayed unmatched. Germline-derived CDR1 and CDR2 are MGHRA and YSYEKL. There are 16 residues in the CDR3. The CDR3 spells CASSHDDRGDQETQYF. The CDR3 nucleotides read TGCGCCAGCAGCCATGACGACAGGGGGGACCAAGAGACCCAGTACTTC.

The genes are TRBV6-5 and TRBJ1-5, with 9 bases identical to TRBD1. With 6 bases clipped from V and 4 bases from J, the junction kept 7 bases outside the gene matches. The CDR3 totals 15 residues. Germline CDR1 is MNHEY and CDR2 is SVGAGI. CDR3 in amino acids: CASSLPGQGNQPQHF. DNA of the CDR3: TGTGCCAGCAGCCTACCGGGACAGGGAAATCAGCCCCAGCATTTT.